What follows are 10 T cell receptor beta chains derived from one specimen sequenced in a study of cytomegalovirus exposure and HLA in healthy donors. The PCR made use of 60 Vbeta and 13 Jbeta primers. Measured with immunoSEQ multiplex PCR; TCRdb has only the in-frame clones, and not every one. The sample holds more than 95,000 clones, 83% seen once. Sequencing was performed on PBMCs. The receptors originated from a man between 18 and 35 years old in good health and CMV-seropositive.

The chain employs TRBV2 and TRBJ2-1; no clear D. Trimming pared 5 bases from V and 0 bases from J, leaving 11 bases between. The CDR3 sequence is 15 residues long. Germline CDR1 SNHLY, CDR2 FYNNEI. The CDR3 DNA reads TGTGCCAGCAGTAATTCGCTTAGCTCCTACAATGAGCAGTTCTTC. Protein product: CASSNSLSSYNEQFF.

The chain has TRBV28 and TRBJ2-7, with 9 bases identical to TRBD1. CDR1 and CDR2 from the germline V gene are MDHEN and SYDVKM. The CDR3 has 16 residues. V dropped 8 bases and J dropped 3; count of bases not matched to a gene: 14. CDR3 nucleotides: TGTGCCAGCCGCGTCCCACATACAGGGGGCGTCTACGAGCAGTACTTC. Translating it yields CASRVPHTGGVYEQYF.

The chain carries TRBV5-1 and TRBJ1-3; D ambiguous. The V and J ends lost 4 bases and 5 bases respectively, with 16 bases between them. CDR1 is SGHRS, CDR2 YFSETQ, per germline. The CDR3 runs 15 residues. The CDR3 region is CASSDNPTGRNTIYF. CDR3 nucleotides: TGCGCCAGCAGCGATAATCCCACGGGTCGAAACACCATATATTTT.

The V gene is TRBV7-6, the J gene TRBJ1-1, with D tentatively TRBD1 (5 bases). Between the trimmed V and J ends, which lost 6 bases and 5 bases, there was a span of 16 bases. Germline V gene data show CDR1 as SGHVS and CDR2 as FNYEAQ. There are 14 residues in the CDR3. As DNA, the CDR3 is TGTGCCAGCAGTCCGACAGTGGGGGGGACTGAAGCTTTCTTT. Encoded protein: CASSPTVGGTEAFF. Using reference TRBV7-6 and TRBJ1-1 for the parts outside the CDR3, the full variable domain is GAGVSQSPRYKVTKRGQDVALRCDPISGHVSLYWYRQALGQGPEFLTYFNYEAQQDKSGLPNDRFSAERPEGSISTLTIQRTEQRDSAMYRCASSPTVGGTEAFFGQGTRLTVV.

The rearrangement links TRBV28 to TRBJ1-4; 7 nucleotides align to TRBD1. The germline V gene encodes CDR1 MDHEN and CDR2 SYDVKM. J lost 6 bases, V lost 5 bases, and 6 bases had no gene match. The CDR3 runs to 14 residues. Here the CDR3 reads CASSERGPDEKLFF. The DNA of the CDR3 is TGTGCCAGCAGTGAAAGGGGGCCGGATGAAAAACTGTTTTTT.

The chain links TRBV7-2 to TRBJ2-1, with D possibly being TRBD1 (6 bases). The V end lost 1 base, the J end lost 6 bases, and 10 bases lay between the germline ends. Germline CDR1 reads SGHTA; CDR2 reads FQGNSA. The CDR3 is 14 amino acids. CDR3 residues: CASSLEGGFNEQFF. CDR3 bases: TGTGCCAGCAGCTTAGAAGGGGGTTTCAATGAGCAGTTCTTC.

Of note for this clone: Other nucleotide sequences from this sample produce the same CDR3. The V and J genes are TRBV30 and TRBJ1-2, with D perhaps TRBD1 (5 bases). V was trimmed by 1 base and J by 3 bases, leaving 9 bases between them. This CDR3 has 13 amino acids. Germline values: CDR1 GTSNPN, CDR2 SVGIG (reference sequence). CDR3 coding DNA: TGTGCCTGGAGTGAGCAGGGTTACTATGGCTACACCTTC. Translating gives CAWSEQGYYGYTF.

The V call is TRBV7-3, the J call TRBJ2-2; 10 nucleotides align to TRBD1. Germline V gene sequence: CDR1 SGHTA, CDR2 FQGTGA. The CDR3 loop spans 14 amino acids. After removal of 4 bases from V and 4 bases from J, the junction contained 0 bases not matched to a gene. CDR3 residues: CASSWTGGTGELFF. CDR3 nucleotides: TGTGCCAGCAGCTGGACAGGGGGCACCGGGGAGCTGTTTTTT.

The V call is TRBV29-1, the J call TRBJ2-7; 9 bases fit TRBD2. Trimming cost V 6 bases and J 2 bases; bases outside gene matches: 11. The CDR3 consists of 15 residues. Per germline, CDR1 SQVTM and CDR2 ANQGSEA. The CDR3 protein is CSVLAISGGPYEQYF. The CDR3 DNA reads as TGCAGCGTGTTAGCGATTAGCGGGGGTCCCTACGAGCAGTACTTC.

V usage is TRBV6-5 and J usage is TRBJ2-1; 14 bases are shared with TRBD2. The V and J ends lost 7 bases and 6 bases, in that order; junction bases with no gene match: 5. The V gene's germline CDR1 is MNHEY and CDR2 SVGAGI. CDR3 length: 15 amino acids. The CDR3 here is CASIPTSGGANEQFF. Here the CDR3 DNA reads TGTGCCAGCATTCCGACTAGCGGGGGGGCCAATGAGCAGTTCTTC.